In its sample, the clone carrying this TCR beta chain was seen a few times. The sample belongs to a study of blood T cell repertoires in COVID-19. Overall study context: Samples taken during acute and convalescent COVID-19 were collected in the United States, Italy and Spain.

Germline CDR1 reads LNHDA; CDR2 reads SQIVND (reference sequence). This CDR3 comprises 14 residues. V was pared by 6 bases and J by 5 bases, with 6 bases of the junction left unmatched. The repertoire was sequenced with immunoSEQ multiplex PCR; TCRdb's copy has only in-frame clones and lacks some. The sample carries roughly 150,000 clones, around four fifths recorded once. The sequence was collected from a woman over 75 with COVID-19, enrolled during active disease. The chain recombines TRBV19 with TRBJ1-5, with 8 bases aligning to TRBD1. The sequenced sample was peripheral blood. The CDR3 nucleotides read TGTGCCAGTAGCCGACAGGGGATCCATCAGCCCCAGCATTTT. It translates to CASSRQGIHQPQHF.